Following are 5 T cell receptor beta chains from one sample sequenced in a study of CD8+ T cells in alopecia areata. RNA, once extracted, was reverse transcribed into cDNA for use as the sequencing template. Profiled with immunoSEQ multiplex PCR; TCRdb holds only in-frame clones, not every one. The sample has roughly 60,000 clones, about 40% seen once. The sequencing sample was made of NKG2D-low CD8+ T cells sorted from blood. The source of these receptors is a human donor with alopecia areata.

The sample holds a few counts of this clone. This chain connects TRBV5-6 to TRBJ2-7; D possibly corresponds to TRBD2 (5 bases). From germline, CDR1 is SGHDT and CDR2 YYEEEE. The CDR3 spans 13 residues. Trimming took 1 base from V and 2 from J, leaving 7 bases between them. The CDR3: CASSLSSPYEQYF. In DNA, the CDR3 is TGTGCCAGCAGCTTGTCTAGCCCCTACGAGCAGTACTTC.

The chain links TRBV6-1 to TRBJ2-7; TRBD1 agrees at 12 bases. CDR1 MNHNS and CDR2 SASEGT come from the germline V gene. Trimming at V came to 6 bases and at J to 7 bases, leaving 7 bases not matched to a gene. The CDR3 has 14 amino acids. Here the CDR3 reads CASSTGTGGREQYF. CDR3 nucleotide sequence: TGTGCCAGCAGCACCGGGACAGGGGGCCGGGAGCAGTACTTC.

The V call is TRBV9, the J call TRBJ1-6, with D unresolved. This CDR3 spans 14 amino acids. Germline V lookup: CDR1 SGDLS, CDR2 YYNGEE. V lost 4 bases and J 9 bases, leaving 14 bases between the germline ends. This CDR3 reads CASSYDGKASPLHF. CDR3 nucleotide sequence: TGTGCCAGCAGCTACGACGGGAAGGCTTCACCCCTCCACTTT.

The chain recombines TRBV28 with TRBJ1-1; D is ambiguous. In germline, CDR1 is MDHEN, CDR2 SYDVKM. The CDR3 covers 13 residues. V lost 5 bases to trimming and J lost 3 bases, with 10 bases between them. CDR3 coding DNA: TGTGCCAGCAGTGTATCAGAATACACTGAAGCTTTCTTT. It yields the protein CASSVSEYTEAFF.

The J gene is TRBJ2-3, the V gene TRBV6-6; D is unclear. This CDR3 contains 12 residues. V was pared by 2 bases and J by 4 bases, with 4 bases between. Germline V gives CDR1 MNHNY, CDR2 SVGAGI (reference sequence). The chain's CDR3 is CASSYGPDTQYF. The CDR3 DNA reads as TGTGCCAGCAGTTACGGGCCAGATACGCAGTATTTT.